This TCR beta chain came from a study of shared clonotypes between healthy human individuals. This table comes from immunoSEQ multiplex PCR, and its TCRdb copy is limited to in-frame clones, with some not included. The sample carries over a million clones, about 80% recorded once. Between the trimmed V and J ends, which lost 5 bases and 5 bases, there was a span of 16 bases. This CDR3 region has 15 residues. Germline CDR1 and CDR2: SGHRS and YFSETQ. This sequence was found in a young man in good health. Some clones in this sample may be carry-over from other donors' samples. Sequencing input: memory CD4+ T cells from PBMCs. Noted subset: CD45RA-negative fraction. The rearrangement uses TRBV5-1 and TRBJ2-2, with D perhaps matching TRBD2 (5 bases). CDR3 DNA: TGCGCCAGCAGTCGGGGTAATCGGGAAACCGGGGAGCTGTTTTTT. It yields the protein CASSRGNRETGELFF.